A single sample is the source of the 19 T cell receptor beta chains below, sequenced in a study of blood T cell repertoires in COVID-19. The protocol was immunoSEQ multiplex PCR, while the TCRdb copy is restricted to in-frame clones and leaves out a portion. The table lists about 64,000 clones, approximately 80% of them singletons. The specimen was peripheral blood. These receptor sequences come from a woman between 55 and 75 years old with acute or convalescent COVID-19.

The chain uses TRBV3-1 (or the pseudogene TRBV3-2) and TRBJ2-3; D may be TRBD1 (5 bases). This CDR3 is 14 amino acids long. The V end was cut by 1 base, the J end by 4 bases, with 9 bases between. Per germline, CDR1 LGHDT and CDR2 YNNKEL (reference sequence). CDR3 residues: CASSQGMGPDTQYF. The CDR3 bases are TGTGCCAGCAGCCAAGGAATGGGGCCAGATACGCAGTATTTT.

V gene TRBV19 combines with J gene TRBJ1-6; a weak D match, TRBD1 (6 bases). Trimming stripped 3 bases from V and 8 bases from J, with 14 bases between. The CDR3 length is 15 residues. The V gene's germline CDR1 is LNHDA and CDR2 SQIVND (reference sequence). The CDR3 region is CASSMAGARDSPLHF. CDR3 sequence (DNA): TGTGCCAGTAGTATGGCGGGGGCCCGAGATTCACCCCTCCACTTT.

J is TRBJ2-7 and V is TRBV15; D call uncertain. Trimming left V 0 bases short and J 6 bases short, with 9 bases between. The CDR3 has 13 amino acids. The germline gives CDR1 LNHNV, CDR2 YYDKDF (reference sequence). CDR3 DNA sequence: TGTGCCACCAGCAGAGATCTGGCAAGCGAGCAGTACTTC. Translating it yields CATSRDLASEQYF. The variable domain in full, completed from reference TRBV15 and TRBJ2-7, reads DAMVIQNPRYQVTQFGKPVTLSCSQTLNHNVMYWYQQKSSQAPKLLFHYYDKDFNNEADTPDNFQSRRPNTSFCFLDIRSPGLGDTAMYLCATSRDLASEQYFGPGTRLTVT.

The DNA for the CDR3 is TGTGCCAGCAGGATACAGGGTTCTAGCTATGGCTACACCTTC. Protein sequence: CASRIQGSSYGYTF. The V call is TRBV27, the J call TRBJ1-2, with D possibly TRBD1 on 6 matching bases. CDR3 length equals 14 residues. Trimming stripped 6 bases from V and 4 bases from J, with 15 bases between. In germline, CDR1 is MNHEY, CDR2 SMNVEV (reference sequence).

CDR3 DNA sequence: TGTGCCAGCAGCCCATTAGGGGGGGTGATTGATCAGCCCCAGCATTTT. Protein: CASSPLGGVIDQPQHF. The chain is built from TRBV7-9 and TRBJ1-5, with D perhaps TRBD1 (6 bases). With 5 bases removed from V and 5 bases from J, the gap between germline ends came to 19 bases. The CDR3 loop spans 16 amino acids. Germline V gene lookup returns CDR1 SEHNR and CDR2 FQNEAQ (reference sequence).

The genes are TRBV6-6 and TRBJ1-1; TRBD1 might be the D (5 bases). The germline V gene encodes CDR1 MNHNY and CDR2 SVGAGI (reference sequence). This CDR3 spans 12 amino acids. Between the trimmed V and J ends, which lost 8 bases and 1 base, there was a span of 8 bases. CDR3 DNA: TGTGCCAGCTGTACAGGGAACACTGAAGCTTTCTTT. Residues: CASCTGNTEAFF.

The chain links TRBV5-1 to TRBJ2-1; TRBD1 is a possible D gene (6 bases). From germline, CDR1 is SGHRS and CDR2 YFSETQ. Trimming shortened V by 1 base and J by 8 bases, and 16 bases separated the two germline ends. CDR3 length equals 15 residues. DNA for the CDR3: TGCGCCAGCAGCTTGAACAGGGTTACCTTCGATGAGCAGTTCTTC. Residues: CASSLNRVTFDEQFF.

CDR3 nucleotide sequence: TGTGCCAGCAGTTTAGCAGGGCGAGGCTACGAGCAGTACTTC. Translated: CASSLAGRGYEQYF. This chain joins TRBV27 and TRBJ2-7; TRBD1 might be the D (5 bases). From germline, CDR1 is MNHEY and CDR2 SMNVEV (reference sequence). Trimming took 2 bases from V and 3 from J, leaving 11 bases between them. The length of the CDR3 is 14 residues.

The chain recombines TRBV18 with TRBJ1-1, with TRBD1 matching 9 bases. Germline-derived CDR1 and CDR2 are KGHSH and LQKENI. The V gene end was trimmed by 7 bases and the J gene end by 4 bases; junction bases not matched to a gene: 7. The CDR3 is 14 residues long. The CDR3 region has the DNA TGTGCCAGCTTTACGGGACAGGGAGGCACTGAAGCTTTCTTT. As protein: CASFTGQGGTEAFF.

The rearrangement links TRBV29-1 to TRBJ1-1, with D tentatively TRBD1 (5 bases). Germline V gene data show CDR1 as SQVTM and CDR2 as ANQGSEA. Trimming shortened V by 5 bases and J by 7 bases, and 8 bases separated the two germline ends. The CDR3 covers 10 residues. The CDR3 DNA reads TGCAGCGTTCTGGGACTTGAAGCTTTCTTT. Amino acid sequence: CSVLGLEAFF.

The DNA of the CDR3 is TGTGCCAGCAAGCGGACAGCGAACTATGGCTACACCTTC. Residues: CASKRTANYGYTF. The V call is TRBV2, the J call TRBJ1-2; tentatively, D is TRBD1 (6 bases). The CDR3 spans 13 residues. Germline V gives CDR1 SNHLY, CDR2 FYNNEI. Trimming left V 7 bases short and J 2 bases short, with 11 bases between.

The CDR3 nucleotides read TGTGCCAGCAGCCAAGACGCAGGGGGGAACACTGAAGCTTTCTTT. As protein: CASSQDAGGNTEAFF. This chain joins TRBV3-1 (or the pseudogene TRBV3-2) and TRBJ1-1; TRBD1 aligns across 7 bases. The CDR3 covers 15 residues. Germline assignment: CDR1 LGHDT and CDR2 YNNKEL (reference sequence). V dropped 0 bases and J dropped 1; count of bases not matched to a gene: 2.

The rearrangement uses TRBV4-1 and TRBJ2-2, with a tentative D call TRBD2 (5 bases). Trimming pared 1 base from V and 9 bases from J, leaving 12 bases between. Germline values: CDR1 MGHRA, CDR2 YSYEKL. The CDR3 has 14 amino acids. The CDR3 DNA follows: TGCGCCAGCAGCCAAGCCGGGGTTACCCGGGAGCTGTTTTTT. It codes for CASSQAGVTRELFF.

The gene calls are TRBV5-6 and TRBJ1-2; TRBD1 aligns across 8 bases. This CDR3 comprises 16 residues. The germline gives CDR1 SGHDT, CDR2 YYEEEE. V dropped 5 bases and J dropped 7; count of bases not matched to a gene: 16. CDR3: CASRKILQGALGGYTF. The CDR3 DNA sequence: TGTGCCAGCAGAAAAATATTGCAGGGGGCATTGGGTGGCTACACCTTC.

The rearrangement uses TRBV14 and TRBJ1-6; no definite D call. Trimming removed 8 bases at V and 1 base at J, with 15 bases between. The CDR3 spans 16 residues. Germline V gene lookup returns CDR1 SGHDN and CDR2 FVKESK. The CDR3 nucleotides read TGTGCCAGCCGGGAGGGTACGTCTTCCTATAATTCACCCCTCCACTTT. Its translation is CASREGTSSYNSPLHF.

The chain links TRBV6-6 to TRBJ1-5; tentative D call: TRBD1 (5 bases). Germline V gene data show CDR1 as MNHNY and CDR2 as SVGAGI (reference sequence). The V end was cut by 5 bases, the J end by 0 bases, with 8 bases between. The CDR3 covers 14 residues. CDR3 nucleotide sequence: TGTGCCAGCAGTAGGACAAATAGCAATCAGCCCCAGCATTTT. Protein product: CASSRTNSNQPQHF.

This rearrangement joins TRBV18 to TRBJ2-3; the D gene is possibly TRBD2 (7 bases). The CDR3 has 15 residues. Trimming pared 2 bases from V and 2 bases from J, leaving 11 bases between. Germline CDR1 is KGHSH and CDR2 is LQKENI. The CDR3 sequence: CASSPNGGPTDTQYF. The CDR3, as DNA: TGTGCCAGCTCACCAAACGGGGGGCCCACAGATACGCAGTATTTT.

This clone was seen more than once but under ten times. J is TRBJ1-2 and V is TRBV18; TRBD1 is a possible D gene (5 bases). Germline V gene lookup returns CDR1 KGHSH and CDR2 LQKENI. The CDR3 loop spans 13 amino acids. The germline V and J ends were trimmed by 3 bases and 7 bases, with 12 bases remaining between them. CDR3 region: CASSPDGGIGYTF. DNA for the CDR3: TGTGCCAGCTCACCGGATGGGGGGATTGGCTACACCTTC.

The genes are TRBV19 and TRBJ1-6; 8 nucleotides align to TRBD1. Germline CDR1 reads LNHDA; CDR2 reads SQIVND (reference sequence). This CDR3 spans 15 amino acids. V shed 4 bases and J 9 bases; nucleotides not matched to a gene: 8. In nucleotides, the CDR3 is TGTGCCAGTAGTACCCCGGGACAGGCGTCTTCACCCCTCCACTTT. Its translation: CASSTPGQASSPLHF.